The entry below gives a single T cell receptor beta chain sequence along with its context. Its matching antigen is unknown. The source of the sample is a study of identical twins. The length of the CDR3 is 14 residues. CDR1 is MDHEN and CDR2 is SYDVKM in the germline V gene. The ends were cut back, 3 bases at V and 1 base at J, with 10 bases in the middle. Addition of a universal primer site occurred through template switching, and cDNA carried unique molecular identifiers. Each CDR3 protein gets one entry after TCRdb re-called the 5' RACE reads with MiXCR. Seen here are more than 250,000 distinct CDR3 sequences, less than 9% observed once, and the top ten hold less than 2.5%. Study findings and constraints: There is a chance that invariant MAIT and iNKT cells partially muddied zero-insertion analyses. These conclusions were based on statistical analysis (cross-sectional, not following the same donors).

These sequences were also reported in another study, on yellow fever vaccine responses in identical twins.

Sequencing was performed on memory (CD45RO+) T cells sorted from blood. V and J are TRBV28 and TRBJ2-7; TRBD2 might be the D (6 bases). The sequence was collected from a woman between 18 and 29 years old in good health. DNA of the CDR3: TGTGCCAGCAGTTTTGCGCTAGCGTCCTACGAGCAGTACTTC. It codes for CASSFALASYEQYF.